These T cell receptor beta chains were read from a single sample in a study of response to subunit inactivated influenza vaccine. TCRdb redid the calling of the RT-PCR reads with MiXCR, one entry per CDR3 protein. Among hundreds of thousands of distinct CDR3 sequences listed, over 11% were seen once. Sample: PBMCs from blood, taken 14 to 15 days before vaccination. These receptors were taken from a man in his fifties or sixties who received an inactivated influenza vaccine. The CDR3 runs from the conserved cysteine through the conserved F or W. A D gene is named only where the DNA matches it firmly. Clone size is stated in some rows and not others, as once, few, many or a class when expanded.

abundance	v_gene	j_gene	d_gene	CDR3nt	CDR3aa
once	TRBV6-2/TRBV6-3	TRBJ2-7	NA	TGTGCCAGCGCGGGCGGGATGCGGGAGCAGTACTTC	CASAGGMREQYF
NA	TRBV6-5	TRBJ2-7	NA	TGTGCCAGCGGCCACTACGAGCAGTACTTC	CASGHYEQYF
few	TRBV7-6	TRBJ2-1	TRBD2	TGTGCCAGCAGCTTACAACTACCGGGACTAGCGGTCTACAATGAGCAGTTCTTC	CASSLQLPGLAVYNEQFF
NA	TRBV6-1	TRBJ2-3	NA	TGTGCCAGCAGGACTGCTATACTTTCAGATACGCAGTATTTT	CASRTAILSDTQYF
many	TRBV12-3/TRBV12-4	TRBJ1-5	TRBD1	TGTGCCAGCAGTTCCGGACAGGGGGCATCTGTTCAGCCCCAGCATTTT	CASSSGQGASVQPQHF
many	TRBV20-1	TRBJ2-3	TRBD2	TGCAGTGCTAGAAGTGAACGGGGGGGCCGGAGCACAGATACGCAGTATTTT	CSARSERGGRSTDTQYF
NA	TRBV7-2	TRBJ1-2	NA	TGTGCCAGCAGCCTTCCCGGGGGAGGTGGCTACACCTTC	CASSLPGGGGYTF
NA	TRBV6-1	TRBJ1-6	TRBD1	TGTGCCAGCAGTACCCCCCGCCAGACAGGGAACTCACCCCTCCACTTT	CASSTPRQTGNSPLHF
few	TRBV4-3	TRBJ2-2	TRBD2	TGCGCCAGCAGCCAAGATGCTAGCGGGGGGAACACCGGGGAGCTGTTTTTT	CASSQDASGGNTGELFF
few	TRBV20-1	TRBJ1-5	NA	TGCAGTGCTAGAGATCATGGCAGGGGAAGCAATCAGCCCCAGCATTTT	CSARDHGRGSNQPQHF
NA	TRBV12-3/TRBV12-4	TRBJ1-2	NA	TGTGCCAGCAGTTTCGCCGTAGGAAGGGTTGGCTACACCTTC	CASSFAVGRVGYTF
NA	TRBV20-1	TRBJ2-7	TRBD1	TGCAGTGCTGGGCGTGGGACAGGCGCCCGGGAGCAGTACTTC	CSAGRGTGAREQYF
NA	TRBV6-2/TRBV6-3	TRBJ1-4	NA	TGTGCCAGCAGCCCTACCCGGGACCAATATGAAAAACTGTTTTTT	CASSPTRDQYEKLFF
many	TRBV5-1	TRBJ2-1	NA	TGCGCCAGCAGCTGGGCGGACAGCTCCTACAATGAGCAGTTCTTC	CASSWADSSYNEQFF
few	TRBV20-1	TRBJ2-1	TRBD2	TGCAGTGCTAGAGCACTAGCGGGGGACAATGAGCAGTTCTTC	CSARALAGDNEQFF
many	TRBV20-1	TRBJ1-3	NA	TGCAGTGCTGCGCTTTTTGGAAACACCATATATTTT	CSAALFGNTIYF
NA	TRBV12-3/TRBV12-4	TRBJ1-4	NA	TGTGCCAGCACCCCACAGGTCCCCGGTGAAAAACTGTTTTTT	CASTPQVPGEKLFF
few	TRBV20-1	TRBJ2-7	TRBD2	TGCAGTGCTAGAGGCCAGACTAGCGGGCGTCGCCTAGCCTACGAGCAGTACTTC	CSARGQTSGRRLAYEQYF
NA	TRBV20-1	TRBJ1-2	NA	TGCAGTGCTAGTCAAGACAGTTATGGCTACACCTTC	CSASQDSYGYTF
NA	TRBV3-1	TRBJ2-1	NA	TGTGCCAGCAGCCGGAAGGGAGGAGGCTACAATGAGCAGTTCTTC	CASSRKGGGYNEQFF
few	TRBV11-2	TRBJ2-6	NA	TGTGCCAGCAGCTTAGATCGATTAGGGACCGCCATGACGGGGGCCAACGTCCTGACTTTC	CASSLDRLGTAMTGANVLTF
NA	TRBV5-1	TRBJ2-7	NA	TGCGCCAGCAGCTTGGTAGGCAGTGACTACGAGCAGTACTTC	CASSLVGSDYEQYF
few	TRBV20-1	TRBJ2-3	TRBD2	TGCAGTGCTAGAGATCTACGGCTAGCGGGAGGTACGCAGTATTTT	CSARDLRLAGGTQYF
NA	TRBV4-2	TRBJ2-4	NA	TGTGCCAGCAGCCAAGATCGGGGGAGGCCGATAGCCAAAAACATTCAGTACTTC	CASSQDRGRPIAKNIQYF
once	TRBV5-1	TRBJ2-3	NA	TGCGCCAGCAGGGCAGGAACCGCAGGGACAGATACGCAGTATTTT	CASRAGTAGTDTQYF
NA	TRBV4-2	TRBJ2-2	NA	TGTGCCAGCAGCCTTACCGTCTGGGGGACCGGGGAGCTGTTTTTT	CASSLTVWGTGELFF